The TCR beta chain under discussion was sequenced for a study of cytomegalovirus exposure and HLA in healthy donors. From germline, CDR1 is SGHDN and CDR2 FVKESK. V shed 4 bases and J shed 0 bases, with 9 bases lying between them. The CDR3 loop spans 14 amino acids. Broader study findings: TCR beta chains numbering roughly 150 were designated cytomegalovirus-associated. A later look showed TCR association rates differing by HLA locus, highest for DRB1 and lowest for HLA-C.

Regarding this clone: Its target is unknown.

13 Jbeta primers and 60 Vbeta primers were used for the PCR. Source study methods: Later, roughly 77 million unique TCR beta chains were counted in an analysis, and about 10 million of them were shared. Only in-frame clones appear in the TCRdb table, and some are missing; sequencing was by immunoSEQ multiplex PCR. The V and J calls and clone size are taken from that table; D and trimming were inferred from the DNA. The sample holds 95,000 to 130,000 clones, around 74% seen once. The TCR comes from a woman between 18 and 29 years old in good health and CMV-seronegative. The gene calls are TRBV14 and TRBJ1-1, with unresolved D. The sample taken for sequencing was PBMCs. The CDR3 region is CASSRQDVNTEAFF. The CDR3 nucleotides are TGTGCCAGCAGCCGACAAGACGTGAACACTGAAGCTTTCTTT.